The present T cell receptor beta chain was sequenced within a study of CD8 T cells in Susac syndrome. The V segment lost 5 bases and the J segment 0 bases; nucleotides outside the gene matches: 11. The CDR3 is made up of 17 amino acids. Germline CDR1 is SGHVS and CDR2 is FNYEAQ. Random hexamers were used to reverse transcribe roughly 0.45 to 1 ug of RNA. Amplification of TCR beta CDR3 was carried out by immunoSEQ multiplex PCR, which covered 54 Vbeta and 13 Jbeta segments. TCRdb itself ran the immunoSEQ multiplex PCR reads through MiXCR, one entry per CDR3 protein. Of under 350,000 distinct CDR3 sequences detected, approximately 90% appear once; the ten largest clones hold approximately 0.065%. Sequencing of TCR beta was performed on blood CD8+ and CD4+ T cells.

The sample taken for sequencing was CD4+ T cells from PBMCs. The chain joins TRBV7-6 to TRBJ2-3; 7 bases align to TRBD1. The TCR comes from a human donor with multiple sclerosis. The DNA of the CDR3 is TGTGCCAGCAGCCCTCGACAGGGTACGGTTAGCACAGATACGCAGTATTTT. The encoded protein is CASSPRQGTVSTDTQYF.